These T cell receptor beta chains were read from a single sample in a study of cytomegalovirus exposure and HLA in healthy donors. Generated by immunoSEQ multiplex PCR, the TCRdb table keeps only in-frame clones and is missing some. The sample lists a few hundred thousand clones, nearly 95% occurring once. Input material: PBMCs. All receptors derive from a girl aged 2-10 years in good health and CMV-seronegative. The CDR3 runs from the conserved cysteine through the conserved F or W. D genes are given only for firm matches. Only part of the rows carry a size: once, few, many, or a class if the clone is expanded.

clone_size: NA; j_call: TRBJ2-2; d_call: TRBD2; v_call: TRBV9; cdr3_aa: CASSPRSGGGGELFF; cdr3_nt: TGTGCCAGCAGCCCAAGGAGCGGGGGAGGCGGGGAGCTGTTTTTT
clone_size: NA; j_call: TRBJ1-5; d_call: NA; v_call: TRBV6-6; cdr3_aa: CASTSDREGRNQPQHF; cdr3_nt: TGTGCCAGCACCAGTGACCGGGAGGGCCGCAATCAGCCCCAGCATTTT
clone_size: NA; j_call: TRBJ1-6; d_call: TRBD1; v_call: TRBV6-6; cdr3_aa: CASSWLGGAYNSPLHF; cdr3_nt: TGTGCCAGCAGTTGGTTAGGGGGCGCATATAATTCACCCCTCCACTTT
clone_size: NA; j_call: TRBJ1-2; d_call: TRBD1; v_call: TRBV6-4; cdr3_aa: CASRGTGAGYTF; cdr3_nt: TGTGCCAGTCGGGGGACAGGGGCTGGCTACACCTTC
clone_size: NA; j_call: TRBJ2-7; d_call: NA; v_call: TRBV15; cdr3_aa: CATSRRGTGRLYEQYF; cdr3_nt: TGTGCCACCAGCCGGAGAGGAACGGGGAGACTGTACGAGCAGTACTTC
clone_size: NA; j_call: TRBJ2-7; d_call: NA; v_call: TRBV13; cdr3_aa: CASSLGTVPYEQYF; cdr3_nt: TGTGCCAGCAGCTTAGGGACAGTTCCTTACGAGCAGTACTTC
clone_size: once; j_call: TRBJ1-1; d_call: NA; v_call: TRBV27; cdr3_aa: CASSITPGATEAFF; cdr3_nt: TGTGCCAGCAGTATAACTCCAGGGGCAACTGAAGCTTTCTTT
clone_size: NA; j_call: TRBJ2-7; d_call: TRBD2; v_call: TRBV4-1; cdr3_aa: CASSSPGLAGVYEQYF; cdr3_nt: TGCGCCAGCAGCTCTCCGGGACTAGCGGGAGTATACGAGCAGTACTTC
clone_size: NA; j_call: TRBJ2-1; d_call: TRBD2; v_call: TRBV15; cdr3_aa: CATSRVWAAGTSGYNEQFF; cdr3_nt: TGTGCCACCAGCAGAGTATGGGCAGCCGGGACTAGCGGTTACAATGAGCAGTTCTTC
clone_size: NA; j_call: TRBJ1-1; d_call: TRBD1; v_call: TRBV7-2; cdr3_aa: CASSFDRATEAFF; cdr3_nt: TGTGCCAGCAGCTTTGACAGGGCCACTGAAGCTTTCTTT
clone_size: NA; j_call: TRBJ2-1; d_call: TRBD2; v_call: TRBV5-4; cdr3_aa: CASSLDQTSGRADEQFF; cdr3_nt: TGTGCCAGCAGCTTGGACCAAACTAGCGGGAGGGCTGATGAGCAGTTCTTC
clone_size: NA; j_call: TRBJ1-6; d_call: TRBD1; v_call: TRBV5-1; cdr3_aa: CASSAGQGALHF; cdr3_nt: TGCGCCAGCAGCGCGGGACAGGGGGCTCTCCACTTT
clone_size: NA; j_call: TRBJ2-5; d_call: TRBD2; v_call: TRBV15; cdr3_aa: CATSRDPLGSGGAQYF; cdr3_nt: TGTGCCACCAGCAGAGATCCTTTGGGTAGCGGGGGTGCCCAGTACTTC
clone_size: once; j_call: TRBJ2-5; d_call: TRBD1; v_call: TRBV11-2; cdr3_aa: CASSQGQITKSETQYF; cdr3_nt: TGTGCCAGCAGCCAGGGACAGATCACAAAGTCCGAGACCCAGTACTTC
clone_size: NA; j_call: TRBJ1-5; d_call: NA; v_call: TRBV19; cdr3_aa: CASSMVADYQPQHF; cdr3_nt: TGTGCCAGTAGTATGGTGGCGGATTATCAGCCCCAGCATTTT
clone_size: few; j_call: TRBJ2-2; d_call: TRBD1; v_call: TRBV6-1; cdr3_aa: CASSEGQGNTGELFF; cdr3_nt: TGTGCCAGCAGTGAGGGACAGGGGAACACCGGGGAGCTGTTTTTT
clone_size: NA; j_call: TRBJ1-1; d_call: TRBD1; v_call: TRBV19; cdr3_aa: CASTLFTRGRHTEAFF; cdr3_nt: TGTGCCAGTACCCTCTTCACCAGGGGGCGGCACACTGAAGCTTTCTTT
clone_size: NA; j_call: TRBJ1-6; d_call: NA; v_call: TRBV19; cdr3_aa: CASSTELLYNSPLHF; cdr3_nt: TGTGCCAGTAGTACAGAACTTCTTTATAATTCACCCCTCCACTTT
clone_size: NA; j_call: TRBJ1-4; d_call: NA; v_call: TRBV9; cdr3_aa: CASSVETGGKLFF; cdr3_nt: TGTGCCAGCAGCGTAGAAACCGGGGGAAAACTGTTTTTT
clone_size: NA; j_call: TRBJ2-7; d_call: NA; v_call: TRBV19; cdr3_aa: CASSARVASYEQYF; cdr3_nt: TGTGCCAGTAGTGCCAGGGTTGCGTCCTACGAGCAGTACTTC
clone_size: NA; j_call: TRBJ1-2; d_call: NA; v_call: TRBV10-3; cdr3_aa: CAISDSSGESNYGYTF; cdr3_nt: TGTGCCATCAGTGACAGCTCGGGGGAATCTAACTATGGCTACACCTTC
clone_size: NA; j_call: TRBJ1-4; d_call: NA; v_call: TRBV6-5; cdr3_aa: CATYGTTNEKLFF; cdr3_nt: TGTGCCACCTACGGGACAACTAATGAAAAACTGTTTTTT
clone_size: few; j_call: TRBJ2-1; d_call: NA; v_call: TRBV20-1; cdr3_aa: CSAPPGVGVF; cdr3_nt: TGCAGTGCTCCACCCGGAGTAGGGGTCTTC
clone_size: NA; j_call: TRBJ2-7; d_call: NA; v_call: TRBV5-6; cdr3_aa: CASSPSMSEQYF; cdr3_nt: TGTGCCAGCAGCCCTTCTATGAGCGAGCAGTACTTC
clone_size: NA; j_call: TRBJ2-1; d_call: TRBD2; v_call: TRBV7-2; cdr3_aa: CASSLDSGIWQFF; cdr3_nt: TGTGCCAGCAGCTTAGATAGCGGGATATGGCAGTTCTTC
clone_size: NA; j_call: TRBJ2-2; d_call: TRBD1; v_call: TRBV7-8; cdr3_aa: CASSLADRANTGELFF; cdr3_nt: TGTGCCAGCAGCTTAGCGGACAGGGCGAACACCGGGGAGCTGTTTTTT
clone_size: NA; j_call: TRBJ2-1; d_call: TRBD2; v_call: TRBV5-4; cdr3_aa: CASSLGGGSYNEQFF; cdr3_nt: TGTGCCAGCAGCCTGGGCGGGGGCTCCTACAATGAGCAGTTCTTC
clone_size: NA; j_call: TRBJ2-1; d_call: TRBD1; v_call: TRBV7-9; cdr3_aa: CASSKQGGGNEQFF; cdr3_nt: TGTGCCAGCAGCAAACAGGGGGGAGGCAATGAGCAGTTCTTC
clone_size: NA; j_call: TRBJ1-4; d_call: NA; v_call: TRBV28; cdr3_aa: CASSFKSGKLFF; cdr3_nt: TGTGCCAGCAGTTTTAAGTCGGGAAAACTGTTTTTT
clone_size: once; j_call: TRBJ2-5; d_call: NA; v_call: TRBV2; cdr3_aa: CASSTVQETQYF; cdr3_nt: TGTGCCAGCAGTACAGTTCAAGAGACCCAGTACTTC
clone_size: NA; j_call: TRBJ1-5; d_call: TRBD1; v_call: TRBV7-2; cdr3_aa: CASSSMGQGPQPQHF; cdr3_nt: TGTGCCAGCAGCTCGATGGGACAGGGACCCCAGCCCCAGCATTTT
clone_size: NA; j_call: TRBJ2-5; d_call: TRBD2; v_call: TRBV5-1; cdr3_aa: CASSWLLAGGQETQYF; cdr3_nt: TGCGCCAGCAGCTGGCTACTAGCGGGGGGGCAAGAGACCCAGTACTTC
clone_size: once; j_call: TRBJ2-5; d_call: TRBD2; v_call: TRBV6-5; cdr3_aa: CASCVTSGGGTQYF; cdr3_nt: TGTGCCAGTTGCGTAACTAGCGGGGGGGGGACCCAGTACTTC
clone_size: few; j_call: TRBJ1-1; d_call: TRBD1; v_call: TRBV20-1; cdr3_aa: CSARRQGRAFF; cdr3_nt: TGCAGTGCTAGGAGACAGGGTAGAGCTTTCTTT
clone_size: few; j_call: TRBJ2-1; d_call: NA; v_call: TRBV7-7; cdr3_aa: CASSHTQGSEQFF; cdr3_nt: TGTGCCAGCAGCCATACGCAGGGGAGTGAGCAGTTCTTC
clone_size: NA; j_call: TRBJ1-6; d_call: NA; v_call: TRBV7-9; cdr3_aa: CASSLQLVDSALHF; cdr3_nt: TGTGCCAGCAGCTTACAATTAGTCGATTCGGCCCTCCACTTT
clone_size: NA; j_call: TRBJ2-7; d_call: TRBD1; v_call: TRBV5-1; cdr3_aa: CASEGTGTYEQYF; cdr3_nt: TGCGCCAGCGAAGGGACAGGGACCTACGAGCAGTACTTC
clone_size: once; j_call: TRBJ1-5; d_call: TRBD1; v_call: TRBV28; cdr3_aa: CASSPRQGLGVGQPQHF; cdr3_nt: TGTGCCAGCAGTCCTCGACAGGGACTAGGTGTCGGACAGCCCCAGCATTTT
clone_size: NA; j_call: TRBJ1-1; d_call: NA; v_call: TRBV10-3; cdr3_aa: CAIRRTEMNTEAFF; cdr3_nt: TGTGCCATCAGAAGGACAGAAATGAACACTGAAGCTTTCTTT
clone_size: NA; j_call: TRBJ1-2; d_call: TRBD1; v_call: TRBV6-4; cdr3_aa: CASSLLPGTDYGYTF; cdr3_nt: TGTGCCAGCAGTCTACTCCCCGGGACAGATTATGGCTACACCTTC